A single sample gave rise to the 17 T cell receptor beta chains below, sequenced in a study of cytomegalovirus exposure and HLA in healthy donors. In the PCR, 60 Vbeta and 13 Jbeta primers were used. Repertoires were generated with immunoSEQ multiplex PCR, while TCRdb's copy carries only in-frame clones and drops some. The repertoire includes 150,000 to 200,000 clones, roughly 68% of them detected once, and approximately 1.8% sits in the top ten. Sequencing was done on a sample of PBMCs. These receptors were obtained from a woman in her 30s in good health and CMV-seronegative.

V and J are TRBV14 and TRBJ2-2; no reliable D call. Germline V gives CDR1 SGHDN, CDR2 FVKESK. This CDR3 has 14 amino acids. Trimming took 5 bases from V and 3 from J, leaving 10 bases between them. The CDR3: CASSEQTHTGELFF. CDR3 sequence (DNA): TGTGCCAGCAGCGAGCAGACACACACCGGGGAGCTGTTTTTT.

This rearrangement joins TRBV6-5 to TRBJ1-2, with 10 nucleotides matching TRBD1. CDR1 is MNHEY, CDR2 SVGAGI, per germline. With 6 bases clipped from V and 4 bases from J, the junction kept 5 bases outside the gene matches. The CDR3 sequence is 14 residues long. For the CDR3, the DNA is TGTGCCAGCAGACCGGGACAGGGGATCTATGGCTACACCTTC. Translation gives CASRPGQGIYGYTF.

The J gene is TRBJ2-3, the V gene TRBV5-5; TRBD2 is a possible D gene (5 bases). V was trimmed by 0 bases and J by 4 bases, leaving 9 bases between them. CDR1 is SGHKS and CDR2 is YYEKEE in the germline V gene (reference sequence). The CDR3 is 14 amino acids. The CDR3 here is CASSLGLAADTQYF. DNA of the CDR3: TGTGCCAGCAGCTTGGGTCTAGCTGCAGATACGCAGTATTTT. The variable domain in full, completed from reference TRBV5-5 and TRBJ2-3, reads DAGVTQSPTHLIKTRGQQVTLRCSPISGHKSVSWYQQVLGQGPQFIFQYYEKEERGRGNFPDRFSARQFPNYSSELNVNALLLGDSALYLCASSLGLAADTQYFGPGTRLTVL.

The chain has TRBV19 and TRBJ1-2; D possibly corresponds to TRBD1 (5 bases). The V end lost 7 bases, the J end lost 5 bases, and 17 bases lay between the germline ends. Looked up from germline, CDR1 is LNHDA and CDR2 is SQIVND (reference sequence). This CDR3 region has 14 residues. The CDR3 spells CASTDSSPAYGYTF. The CDR3 coding sequence is TGTGCCAGTACAGACAGCAGTCCCGCGTATGGCTACACCTTC.

The chain couples TRBV7-3 to TRBJ1-1; D not certain. Germline-derived CDR1 and CDR2 are SGHTA and FQGTGA. The CDR3 runs 13 residues. The germline V and J ends were trimmed by 5 bases and 0 bases, with 7 bases remaining between them. The CDR3 region is CASSQTLNTEAFF. The CDR3 DNA reads TGTGCCAGCAGCCAAACTCTGAACACTGAAGCTTTCTTT.

This clone was detected only a few times. The chain has TRBV25-1 and TRBJ1-5; D possibly corresponds to TRBD1 (6 bases). This CDR3 has 12 amino acids. Germline-derived CDR1 and CDR2 are MGHDK and SYGVNS. Between the trimmed V and J ends, which lost 6 bases and 5 bases, there was a span of 8 bases. The CDR3 sequence: CASRQGYQPQHF. DNA of the CDR3: TGTGCCAGCAGACAGGGATATCAGCCCCAGCATTTT. The entire variable domain, with the rest obtained from reference TRBV25-1 and TRBJ1-5, is as follows: EADIYQTPRYLVIGTGKKITLECSQTMGHDKMYWYQQDPGMELHLIHYSYGVNSTEKGDLSSESTVSRIRTEHFPLTLESARPSHTSQYLCASRQGYQPQHFGDGTRLSIL.

The J gene is TRBJ1-5, the V gene TRBV6-1; D perhaps matches TRBD1 (6 bases). The V gene lost 5 bases and the J gene lost 5 bases, with 13 bases spanning the gap. Germline V gives CDR1 MNHNS, CDR2 SASEGT. This CDR3 is 14 amino acids long. The CDR3 nucleotides read TGTGCCAGCAGTACACGGACAGCGGATCAGCCCCAGCATTTT. Protein sequence: CASSTRTADQPQHF.

J is TRBJ1-4 and V is TRBV18, with 11 bases matching TRBD1. The CDR3 is made up of 17 amino acids. V trimming: 3 bases; J trimming: 7 bases; junction bases outside the gene matches: 10. Germline V lookup: CDR1 KGHSH, CDR2 LQKENI. The CDR3 bases are TGTGCCAGCTCACCTAAATGGACAGGGGGCGCAGGTGAAAAACTGTTTTTT. This gives the protein CASSPKWTGGAGEKLFF.

This clone was picked up a small number of times. The chain employs TRBV2 and TRBJ2-5; possible D gene TRBD1, 5 bases. The CDR3 is 12 amino acids. Deletions cut 5 bases from V and 5 bases from J, with 9 bases between. In germline, CDR1 is SNHLY, CDR2 FYNNEI. CDR3 coding DNA: TGTGCCAGCAGTTGGAACAGGGAGACCCAGTACTTC. This gives the protein CASSWNRETQYF.

This chain joins TRBV7-6 and TRBJ1-5; TRBD1 might be the D (5 bases). The V end was cut by 2 bases, the J end by 6 bases, with 14 bases between. Germline V gene sequence: CDR1 SGHVS, CDR2 FNYEAQ. The CDR3 runs 15 residues. CDR3 amino acids: CASSLSLGVGQPQHF. In nucleotides, the CDR3 is TGTGCCAGCAGCTTATCTTTAGGGGTAGGTCAGCCCCAGCATTTT.

The rearrangement links TRBV9 to TRBJ2-1; TRBD2 aligns across 9 bases. Germline-derived CDR1 and CDR2 are SGDLS and YYNGEE. The CDR3 is made up of 16 amino acids. After removal of 2 bases from V and 7 bases from J, the junction contained 10 bases not matched to a gene. The CDR3 loop is CASSVWASGETNEQFF. The CDR3 DNA is TGTGCCAGCAGCGTCTGGGCTAGCGGGGAGACTAATGAGCAGTTCTTC.

The rearrangement links TRBV28 to TRBJ1-2; possibly TRBD1 for D (5 bases). The CDR3 has 14 amino acids. Germline V gives CDR1 MDHEN, CDR2 SYDVKM. The germline V and J ends were trimmed by 0 bases and 8 bases, with 13 bases remaining between them. The CDR3 nucleotides are TGTGCCAGCAGTTTATGGGGGGGACGCGGAGGCTACACCTTC. Protein sequence: CASSLWGGRGGYTF.

This clone came up a few times. The chain has TRBV2 and TRBJ2-7, with TRBD1 as a possible D gene (5 bases). This CDR3 comprises 14 residues. Looked up from germline, CDR1 is SNHLY and CDR2 is FYNNEI. Trimming left V 10 bases short and J 1 base short, with 17 bases between. The CDR3 DNA sequence: TGTGCCACCAAAGGGGAACTGTCTTCCTACGAGCAGTACTTC. It specifies CATKGELSSYEQYF.

This clone turned up a few times. V is TRBV29-1 and J is TRBJ2-1; weak D call: TRBD1 (6 bases). V lost 6 bases and J lost 10, with 10 bases in between. The CDR3 is made up of 10 amino acids. Germline V gives CDR1 SQVTM, CDR2 ANQGSEA. The CDR3 is CSVSRGEQFF. The CDR3, as DNA: TGCAGCGTAAGTAGGGGGGAGCAGTTCTTC.

This clone was counted a single time. The chain carries TRBV6-1 and TRBJ2-7; unclear D gene. The CDR3 contains 13 residues. The germline CDR1 and CDR2 sequences are MNHNS and SASEGT. The V end lost 3 bases, the J end lost 7 bases, and 13 bases lay between the germline ends. The chain's CDR3 is CASSEPVLWEQYF. DNA for the CDR3: TGTGCCAGCAGTGAGCCAGTCCTCTGGGAGCAGTACTTC.

This rearrangement joins TRBV6-4 to TRBJ1-1, with D possibly matching TRBD1 (6 bases). The CDR3 runs 16 residues. Per germline, CDR1 MRHNA and CDR2 SNTAGT. V lost 5 bases and J lost 1, with 17 bases in between. CDR3 sequence reads: CASSRTPGERNTEAFF. For the CDR3, the DNA is TGTGCCAGCAGTAGGACGCCAGGGGAGAGGAACACTGAAGCTTTCTTT.

The chain is built from TRBV11-3 and TRBJ2-3, with 12 bases that match TRBD2. The CDR3 runs 15 residues. J lost 3 bases, V lost 5 bases, and 3 bases had no gene match. CDR1 and CDR2 (germline): SGHNT, YENEEA. The CDR3 here is CASSRGTSGTDTQYF. The CDR3, as DNA: TGTGCCAGCAGCCGGGGGACTAGCGGGACAGATACGCAGTATTTT. The whole variable domain, filled in from reference TRBV11-3 and TRBJ2-3, reads EAGVVQSPRYKIIEKKQPVAFWCNPISGHNTLYWYLQNLGQGPELLIRYENEEAVDDSQLPKDRFSAERLKGVDSTLKIQPAELGDSAVYLCASSRGTSGTDTQYFGPGTRLTVL.